This is a list of T cell receptor beta chains from one sample in a study of shared T cell receptors in the human thymus. The table came from immunoSEQ multiplex PCR; TCRdb's copy has only in-frame clones and leaves some out. Seen here are roughly 410,000 clones, about 95% observed once, and the top ten hold about 0.02%. Input material: thymocytes. The receptors here all came from a human donor. Each CDR3 is given with its conserved first and last residue. The order of the fields is V gene, J gene, CDR3 length, D gene, CDR3 protein. The D gene is left open where the match is weak.

TRBV2	TRBJ2-1	18	TRBD2	CASSDLPQLAGGRGEQFF
TRBV7-6	TRBJ2-3	16	.	CASSPFWGSFTDTQYF
TRBV5-8	TRBJ2-1	16	TRBD2	CASSSSGAGVYNEQFF
TRBV15	TRBJ1-1	12	.	CATSRGNTEAFF
TRBV6-5	TRBJ1-2	12	TRBD1	CATGQALYGYTF
TRBV6-4	TRBJ2-2	12	.	CASSDRAGELFF
TRBV6-6	TRBJ1-5	14	.	CASSFSGGNQPQHF
TRBV10-1	TRBJ2-2	16	TRBD2	CASSERSSGRGGELFF
TRBV4-1	TRBJ2-3	16	.	CASSQDQAAGTDTQYF
TRBV27	TRBJ2-7	14	.	CASSLTQGPYEQYF
TRBV6-4	TRBJ2-1	17	.	CASSDRPGGRRDNEQFF
TRBV7-2	TRBJ2-5	16	.	CASSFPPRQEQETQYF
TRBV7-9	TRBJ1-4	12	.	CASSRRLTELFF
TRBV5-1	TRBJ2-7	15	.	CASSLVGGPVWEQYF
TRBV28	TRBJ2-5	17	.	CASSLFPRLFQRETQYF
TRBV9	TRBJ1-2	13	.	CASSPRDGYGYTF
TRBV27	TRBJ2-3	16	TRBD2	CASSPLAGDPQDTQYF
TRBV28	TRBJ1-2	10	.	CASSYYGYTF
TRBV15	TRBJ2-1	13	.	CATLSERANEQFF
TRBV9	TRBJ2-4	17	.	CASSVATDTEVVNIQYF
TRBV5-6	TRBJ2-6	16	.	CASSEPGTSGANVLTF
TRBV5-6	TRBJ2-7	13	TRBD1	CASSGQGGYEQYF
TRBV28	TRBJ1-4	16	.	CASSLHLVATNEKLFF
TRBV4-2	TRBJ2-5	19	TRBD2	CASSQERLAGGKGQETQYF
TRBV29-1	TRBJ2-3	14	TRBD2	CSVECGRGPNTQYF
TRBV6-1	TRBJ2-3	16	.	CASSELRPMGTDTQYF
TRBV7-8	TRBJ1-4	13	.	CASLSTTNEKLFF
TRBV11-2	TRBJ2-7	13	TRBD1	CASSTQGGYEQYF
TRBV27	TRBJ2-1	15	TRBD2	CASSPLAGIYNEQFF
TRBV11-2	TRBJ2-7	17	TRBD2	CASSLVGNSGISYEQYF
TRBV11-2	TRBJ2-3	14	.	CASSLVANTDTQYF
TRBV6-5	TRBJ2-2	15	.	CASSYPSGPTGELFF
TRBV4-2	TRBJ2-6	20	TRBD1	CASSQRSSGTGWTGANVLTF
TRBV19	TRBJ2-7	13	.	CASRNSTSYEQYF
TRBV30	TRBJ2-4	16	TRBD1	CALTHRAGGDKNIQYF